The following is a T cell receptor (beta chain) sequence with its context. Its antigen remains unknown. This entry comes from a study of CD8 T cells in Susac syndrome. TEMRA cells were enriched by FACS, while CD8+ and CD4+ T cells were obtained through a negative isolation that was performed magnetically. RNA was extracted with the RNeasy kit, and a quantity of roughly 0.5 to 1 ug was reverse transcribed using random hexamers. TCR beta CDR3 was amplified by immunoSEQ multiplex PCR. This amplification extended across 54 Vbeta and 13 Jbeta segments. TCRdb recomputed calls from the immunoSEQ multiplex PCR reads with MiXCR, one row per CDR3 protein. The data contain 300,000 to 350,000 distinct CDR3 sequences, 92% of them singletons. The CDR3 is made up of 14 amino acids. Trimming removed 4 bases at V and 4 bases at J, with 12 bases between. Germline V gene sequence: CDR1 SGHTA, CDR2 FQGTGA. Study-wide points: Acknowledgment was made by the study that its TCR sequencing and HLA analysis involved a relatively small number of individuals.

The sequencing sample was made of CD4+ T cells from PBMCs. This TCR came from a human donor with multiple sclerosis. The V and J genes are TRBV7-3 and TRBJ2-3, with a weak D call TRBD1 (5 bases). The CDR3 DNA reads TGTGCCAGCAGCTCCCAGGGTCAGGCAGATACGCAGTATTTT. Protein: CASSSQGQADTQYF.